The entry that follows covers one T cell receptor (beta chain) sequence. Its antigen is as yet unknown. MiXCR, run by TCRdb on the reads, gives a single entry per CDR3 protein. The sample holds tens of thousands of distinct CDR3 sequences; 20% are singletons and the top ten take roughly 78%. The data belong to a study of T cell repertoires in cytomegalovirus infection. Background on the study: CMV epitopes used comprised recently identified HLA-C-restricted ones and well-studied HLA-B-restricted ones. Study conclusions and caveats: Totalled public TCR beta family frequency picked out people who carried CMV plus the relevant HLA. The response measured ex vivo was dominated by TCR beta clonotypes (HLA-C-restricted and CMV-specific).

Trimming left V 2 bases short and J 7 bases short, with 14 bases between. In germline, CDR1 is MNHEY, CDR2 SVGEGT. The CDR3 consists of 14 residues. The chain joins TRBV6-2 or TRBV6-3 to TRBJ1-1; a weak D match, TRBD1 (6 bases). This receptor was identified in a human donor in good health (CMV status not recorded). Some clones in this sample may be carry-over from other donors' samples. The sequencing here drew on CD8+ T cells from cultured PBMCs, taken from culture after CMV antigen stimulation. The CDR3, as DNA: TGTGCCAGCAGTTACGTCCGACAGGATGATGAAGCTTTCTTT. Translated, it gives CASSYVRQDDEAFF.